These T cell receptor beta chains were read from a single sample in a study of T cell repertoires in cytomegalovirus infection. Their recognized antigens are unknown. TCRdb redid the calling of the reads with MiXCR, one entry per CDR3 protein. The sample consists of 900,000 to 950,000 distinct CDR3 sequences, approximately 31% of them appearing once. This specimen was cultured CD8+ T cells from PBMCs, taken from culture after CMV antigen stimulation. The source is a human donor in good health (CMV status not recorded). Some clones in this sample may be carry-over from other donors' samples. Each CDR3 is given with its conserved first and last residue. The order of the fields is clone size, V gene, J gene, D gene, CDR3 DNA, CDR3 protein. A D gene is named only where the DNA matches it firmly. Only part of the rows carry a size: once, few, many, or a class if the clone is expanded.

size: .
V: TRBV4-1
J: TRBJ1-1
D: .
DNA: TGCGCCAGCAGCCAAGATTCGTACGAGGGCAGGACTGAAGCTTTCTTT
CDR3: CASSQDSYEGRTEAFF

size: .
V: TRBV6-1
J: TRBJ2-2
D: .
DNA: TGTGCCAGCAGTGATCCCCTCAGGTCTGGGGAGCTGTTTTTT
CDR3: CASSDPLRSGELFF

size: .
V: TRBV5-1
J: TRBJ1-1
D: TRBD1
DNA: TGCGCCAGCAGCTTTGAACCGGGACAGGGTTTTGAAGCTTTCTTT
CDR3: CASSFEPGQGFEAFF

size: few
V: TRBV13
J: TRBJ2-5
D: .
DNA: TGTGCCAGCAGCACCGAGGACAGCCAAGAGACCCAGTACTTC
CDR3: CASSTEDSQETQYF

size: few
V: TRBV6-2/TRBV6-3
J: TRBJ2-5
D: .
DNA: TGTGCCAGCAGTTACAGGGGTGTCAGGGAGGAGACCCAGTACTTC
CDR3: CASSYRGVREETQYF

size: .
V: TRBV27
J: TRBJ2-7
D: .
DNA: TGTGCCAGCAGTTTATCTCTGGGCTACGAGCAGTACTTC
CDR3: CASSLSLGYEQYF

size: .
V: TRBV6-5
J: TRBJ2-3
D: TRBD1
DNA: TGTGCCAGCAGTTTAGGGACAGGGCACTGGGATACGCAGTATTTT
CDR3: CASSLGTGHWDTQYF

size: .
V: TRBV6-1
J: TRBJ1-5
D: TRBD1
DNA: TGTGCCAGCAGAATGGGGACAGAACCTTATAGCAATCAGCCCCAGCATTTT
CDR3: CASRMGTEPYSNQPQHF

size: few
V: TRBV4-1
J: TRBJ1-5
D: TRBD1
DNA: TGCGCCAGCAGCCAATTCGGACAGGGAAATCAGCCCCAGCATTTT
CDR3: CASSQFGQGNQPQHF

size: .
V: TRBV7-9
J: TRBJ1-4
D: TRBD1
DNA: TGTGCCAGCAGCCCACGGACAGGGGGCCTGGCTAATGAAAAACTGTTTTTT
CDR3: CASSPRTGGLANEKLFF

size: few
V: TRBV7-9
J: TRBJ2-5
D: .
DNA: TGTGCCAGCAGCCTCCTGCTTGGGTTCCAAGAGACCCAGTACTTC
CDR3: CASSLLLGFQETQYF

size: .
V: TRBV27
J: TRBJ1-4
D: TRBD1
DNA: TGTGCCAGCAGTCCGGGACAGGTCCCTTATCGTCGGCTGTTTTTT
CDR3: CASSPGQVPYRRLFF

size: few
V: TRBV25-1
J: TRBJ1-2
D: .
DNA: TGTGCCAGCAGTGAATTCGGTGTGGGTGGCTACACCTTC
CDR3: CASSEFGVGGYTF

size: .
V: TRBV20-1
J: TRBJ1-2
D: .
DNA: TGCAGTGCTAGAGCAGGGCCCTCTAACTATGGCTACACCTTC
CDR3: CSARAGPSNYGYTF

size: few
V: TRBV7-6
J: TRBJ2-7
D: .
DNA: TGTGCCAGCAGCCCGCGAGGGGCGGGGGCCTTTTACGAGCAGTACTTC
CDR3: CASSPRGAGAFYEQYF

size: many
V: TRBV7-9
J: TRBJ1-1
D: .
DNA: TGTGCCAGCAGCCCCCGTTTGAAACTAAACACTGAAGCTTTCTTT
CDR3: CASSPRLKLNTEAFF

size: .
V: TRBV5-1
J: TRBJ2-7
D: .
DNA: TGCGCCAGCAGCTTGTTGGGACACTCGACCTACGAGCAGTACTTC
CDR3: CASSLLGHSTYEQYF

size: .
V: TRBV4-2
J: TRBJ2-2
D: .
DNA: TGTGCCAGCAGCCAAGAGAAGGGGGTGGGCACCGGGGAGCTGTTTTTT
CDR3: CASSQEKGVGTGELFF

size: many
V: TRBV7-9
J: TRBJ2-3
D: TRBD2
DNA: TGTGCCACCGCGGGGGGCGCCGATACGCAGTATTTT
CDR3: CATAGGADTQYF

size: .
V: TRBV5-1
J: TRBJ2-2
D: TRBD1
DNA: TGCGCCACTCGCACAGGGGACGGCACCGGGGAGCTGTTTTTT
CDR3: CATRTGDGTGELFF

size: .
V: TRBV19
J: TRBJ1-6
D: .
DNA: TGTGCCAGTAGTATGATCATCGACTATAATTCACCCCTCCACTTT
CDR3: CASSMIIDYNSPLHF